A single sample is the source of the 20 T cell receptor beta chains below, sequenced in a study of CD8+CD57+ T cells in acquired aplastic anemia. Genomic DNA was employed as the template in profiling TCR beta VDJ and CDR3. TCRdb recomputed calls from the reads with MiXCR, one row per CDR3 protein. Among some 170,000 distinct CDR3 sequences, 63% were seen once, and the ten largest hold 42%. All patients picked for sequencing had shown, by flow cytometry, an expansion of CD8+CD57+ cells. Sample: sorted CD4+, CD8+, or CD8+CD57+ T cells (not recorded which) from PBMCs. The receptors were gathered from a human donor with aplastic anemia.

This clonotype has just one count. The rearrangement joins TRBV12-3 or TRBV12-4 to TRBJ2-7; tentative D call: TRBD1 (7 bases). V lost 1 base, J lost 2 bases, and 12 bases lay in between. The CDR3 consists of 15 residues. The CDR3 region is CASSLVVRGAYEQYF. CDR3 bases: TGTGCCAGCAGTTTAGTGGTCAGGGGGGCCTACGAGCAGTACTTC.

This clonotype was counted only a few times. The chain recombines TRBV15 with TRBJ2-1; 9 positions match TRBD1. The CDR3 extends over 15 amino acids. J gave up 1 base and V 3 bases, and 1 base lay outside the gene matches. CDR1 is LNHNV and CDR2 is YYDKDF in the germline V gene (reference sequence). DNA for the CDR3: TGTGCCACCAGCAGGGACAGGGGTTCCTACAATGAGCAGTTCTTC. Translating it yields CATSRDRGSYNEQFF. The variable domain in full, with the rest retrieved from reference TRBV15 and TRBJ2-1, is DAMVIQNPRYQVTQFGKPVTLSCSQTLNHNVMYWYQQKSSQAPKLLFHYYDKDFNNEADTPDNFQSRRPNTSFCFLDIRSPGLGDTAMYLCATSRDRGSYNEQFFGPGTRLTVL.

This clonotype came up once. The V gene is TRBV20-1, the J gene TRBJ2-1, with D tentatively TRBD2 (5 bases). CDR1 and CDR2 (germline): DFQATT, SNEGSKA (reference sequence). V shed 3 bases and J shed 0 bases, with 9 bases lying between them. This CDR3 has 14 amino acids. The CDR3 protein is CSARYGNSYNEQFF. CDR3 sequence (DNA): TGCAGTGCTAGGTACGGGAACTCCTACAATGAGCAGTTCTTC.

The rearrangement uses TRBV20-1 and TRBJ2-3; TRBD2 is a possible D gene (6 bases). There are 13 residues in the CDR3. The germline V and J ends were trimmed by 5 bases and 1 base, with 10 bases remaining between them. Looked up from germline, CDR1 is DFQATT and CDR2 is SNEGSKA (reference sequence). This chain's CDR3 is CSALTSGTDTQYF. In DNA form, the CDR3 reads TGCAGTGCTTTGACTAGTGGCACAGATACGCAGTATTTT.

The CDR3 sequence is CASSFSGYTF. The CDR3 DNA reads TGTGCCAGCAGCTTTTCTGGCTACACCTTC. The gene calls are TRBV7-3 and TRBJ1-2; D ambiguous. Germline V CDR1 and CDR2: SGHTA, FQGTGA. The CDR3 runs to 10 residues. Trimming took 3 bases from V and 7 from J, leaving 3 bases between them.

This chain joins TRBV7-2 and TRBJ2-7, with a tentative D call TRBD1 (5 bases). V lost 5 bases and J lost 7, with 12 bases in between. Germline lookup yields CDR1 SGHTA and CDR2 FQGNSA. The CDR3 totals 12 residues. The CDR3 nucleotides read TGTGCCAGCAGCCAGAATCAGGGAGAGCAGTACTTC. Amino acids: CASSQNQGEQYF.

This clonotype was observed a handful of times. The V gene is TRBV29-1, the J gene TRBJ2-3; 7 bases are a match to TRBD2. In germline, CDR1 is SQVTM, CDR2 ANQGSEA. The CDR3 is 14 residues long. V was pared by 3 bases and J by 0 bases, with 3 bases of the junction left unmatched. This CDR3 is CSVDGGGSTDTQYF. In DNA, the CDR3 is TGCAGCGTTGATGGGGGGGGGAGCACAGATACGCAGTATTTT.

The chain has TRBV7-3 and TRBJ2-5, with 7 bases aligning to TRBD2. Germline V gene sequence: CDR1 SGHTA, CDR2 FQGTGA. The CDR3 spans 15 residues. V shed 5 bases, J shed 5 bases, and the junction held 11 bases outside the gene matches. The CDR3 nucleotides read TGTGCCAGCAGCCCCGGGCTAGCGGAAGGGGAGACCCAGTACTTC. It yields the protein CASSPGLAEGETQYF.

In this sample, this clonotype turned up many times. CDR3: CASSADREADQPQHF. The CDR3 nucleotides are TGTGCCAGCAGTGCTGACAGGGAGGCGGATCAGCCCCAGCATTTT. The chain recombines TRBV12-3 or TRBV12-4 with TRBJ1-5, with TRBD1 matching 7 bases. J lost 5 bases, V lost 5 bases, and 9 bases had no gene match. CDR3 length: 15 residues.

This clonotype has only a few counts. The chain couples TRBV19 to TRBJ2-7; D is undetermined. V lost 3 bases to trimming and J lost 2 bases, with 14 bases between them. The CDR3 covers 15 residues. Looked up from germline, CDR1 is LNHDA and CDR2 is SQIVND (reference sequence). The CDR3 here is CASSIGYGWAYEQYF. The CDR3 nucleotides read TGTGCCAGTAGTATCGGCTACGGTTGGGCCTACGAGCAGTACTTC. Full variable domain (missing parts from reference TRBV19 and TRBJ2-7): DGGITQSPKYLFRKEGQNVTLSCEQNLNHDAMYWYRQDPGQGLRLIYYSQIVNDFQKGDIAEGYSVSREKKESFPLTVTSAQKNPTAFYLCASSIGYGWAYEQYFGPGTRLTVT.

In its sample, this clonotype was seen a few times. The chain has TRBV2 and TRBJ2-3, with D uncertain. CDR3 length: 12 residues. CDR1 SNHLY and CDR2 FYNNEI come from the germline V gene. Trimming stripped 1 base from V and 7 bases from J, with 6 bases between. The CDR3 loop is CASSEVLHTQYF. The CDR3 nucleotides read TGTGCCAGCAGTGAAGTTCTGCATACGCAGTATTTT. Complete variable domain (other parts from reference TRBV2 and TRBJ2-3): EPEVTQTPSHQVTQMGQEVILRCVPISNHLYFYWYRQILGQKVEFLVSFYNNEISEKSEIFDDQFSVERPDGSNFTLKIRSTKLEDSAMYFCASSEVLHTQYFGPGTRLTVL.

The chain joins TRBV2 to TRBJ1-1; D ambiguous. This CDR3 contains 14 residues. CDR1 and CDR2 from the germline V gene are SNHLY and FYNNEI. V gave up 4 bases and J gave up 2 bases, with 11 bases separating them. CDR3 sequence reads: CASSARESNTEAFF. The CDR3 DNA reads as TGTGCCAGCAGTGCGAGGGAGTCCAACACTGAAGCTTTCTTT.

In its sample, this clonotype was seen a few times. The chain couples TRBV7-9 to TRBJ2-3; no firm D call. Trimming pared 1 base from V and 10 bases from J, leaving 3 bases between. In germline, CDR1 is SEHNR, CDR2 FQNEAQ (reference sequence). This CDR3 is 10 amino acids long. This chain's CDR3 is CASSLGSQYF. The CDR3 DNA follows: TGTGCCAGCAGCTTAGGATCGCAGTATTTT.

About this clonotype itself: Relative to the germline gene, one junction end is altered; a read error may explain this. The rearrangement joins TRBV5-1 to TRBJ2-7, with 8 bases that match TRBD1. Per germline, CDR1 SGHRS and CDR2 YFSETQ. This CDR3 spans 14 amino acids. The CDR3 is CASSFTGGVSPLHF. The CDR3 bases are TGCGCCAGCAGCTTTACAGGGGGTGTTTCACCCCTCCACTTC.

The rearrangement joins TRBV10-3 to TRBJ2-7; 7 bases fit TRBD1. From germline, CDR1 is ENHRY and CDR2 SYGVKD. J was trimmed by 7 bases and V by 3 bases; bases with no gene match: 9. CDR3 size: 14 residues. The CDR3 loop reads CAISEPGQPHEQYF. In nucleotides, the CDR3 is TGTGCCATCAGTGAACCGGGACAGCCCCATGAGCAGTACTTC.

J is TRBJ2-7 and V is TRBV5-1; no clear D gene. Germline V lookup: CDR1 SGHRS, CDR2 YFSETQ. V was clipped by 4 bases and J by 3 bases, with 17 bases between them. This CDR3 is 15 amino acids long. The CDR3 reads CASSQEPTAIYEQYF. CDR3 sequence (DNA): TGCGCCAGCAGCCAAGAGCCTACAGCAATCTACGAGCAGTACTTC.

The rearrangement links TRBV7-8 to TRBJ1-3; D perhaps matches TRBD1 (6 bases). Germline CDR1 reads SGHVS; CDR2 reads FQNEAQ. Trimming cost V 8 bases and J 5 bases, with 16 bases left between them. There are 14 residues in the CDR3. CDR3 DNA sequence: TGTGCCAGCCGCCACCCGGACAGTAGAAACACCATATATTTT. It yields the protein CASRHPDSRNTIYF.

The rearrangement uses TRBV2 and TRBJ2-5, with D tentatively TRBD1 (6 bases). The V end was cut by 9 bases, the J end by 2 bases, with 13 bases between. Germline loops: CDR1 SNHLY, CDR2 FYNNEI. The CDR3 covers 13 residues. The CDR3 DNA is TGTGCCAGAGGATCACAGGGACAAGAGACCCAGTACTTC. It specifies CARGSQGQETQYF. Variable domain in full (rest from reference TRBV2 and TRBJ2-5): EPEVTQTPSHQVTQMGQEVILRCVPISNHLYFYWYRQILGQKVEFLVSFYNNEISEKSEIFDDQFSVERPDGSNFTLKIRSTKLEDSAMYFCARGSQGQETQYFGPGTRLLVL.

The chain has TRBV2 and TRBJ2-1, with D possibly being TRBD2 (5 bases). Germline CDR1 is SNHLY and CDR2 is FYNNEI. V was clipped by 3 bases and J by 12 bases, with 18 bases between them. The CDR3 sequence is 14 residues long. CDR3 nucleotide sequence: TGTGCCAGCAGTGACTCCTCTAGCACAGATACGCAGTTCTTC. Its protein is CASSDSSSTDTQFF.

The chain recombines TRBV7-9 with TRBJ1-2; D is unresolved. This CDR3 contains 15 residues. V was clipped by 4 bases and J by 7 bases, with 19 bases between them. Germline CDR1 and CDR2: SEHNR and FQNEAQ (reference sequence). The CDR3 DNA reads as TGTGCCAGCAGCTCGTTCACGCCGGAATCGGGTGGCTACACCTTC. Translating it yields CASSSFTPESGGYTF.